This is a list of T cell receptor beta chains from one sample in a study of OX40 agonist ivuxolimab in advanced cancers. Profiling relied on immunoSEQ multiplex PCR, and the TCRdb table lists in-frame clones only, not all of them. Here the sample spans around 71,000 clones, around 80% being singletons. Sequences were derived from CD4+ or CD8+ T cells sorted from blood, sampled in a trial of the OX40 agonist ivuxolimab. The receptors were gathered from an adult with an advanced solid tumor such as melanoma, head and neck, liver or kidney cancer. The CDR3 runs from the conserved cysteine through the conserved F or W. Each record gives: D gene, clone size, V gene, J gene, CDR3 protein, CDR3 DNA. D genes are given only for firm matches. Only some rows state a clone size, as once, few, many or a class for expanded clones.

-,few,TRBV28,TRBJ1-4,CASTLLQGGEKLFF,TGTGCCAGCACCCTTCTACAGGGAGGGGAAAAACTGTTTTTT
TRBD1,-,TRBV18,TRBJ1-1,CASSPGQMNTEAFF,TGTGCCAGCTCACCGGGACAGATGAACACTGAAGCTTTCTTT
TRBD1,-,TRBV6-6,TRBJ2-5,CASSYLGGRETQYF,TGTGCCAGCAGTTACCTAGGGGGCAGGGAGACCCAGTACTTC
-,-,TRBV4-3,TRBJ1-2,CASSQDWQHERYGYTF,TGCGCCAGCAGCCAAGATTGGCAGCACGAGCGCTATGGCTACACCTTC
-,once,TRBV7-2,TRBJ2-1,CASSFRTANEQFF,TGTGCCAGCAGCTTCAGGACAGCGAATGAGCAGTTCTTC
-,-,TRBV27,TRBJ1-2,CASSSRTYGYTF,TGTGCCAGCAGTTCACGGACCTATGGCTACACCTTC
-,-,TRBV14,TRBJ2-7,CASSQTFSGQYF,TGTGCCAGCAGCCAAACCTTTAGCGGGCAGTACTTC
TRBD1,-,TRBV4-3,TRBJ1-4,CASSQGVSTGGNEKLFF,TGCGCCAGCAGCCAAGGCGTTTCGACAGGGGGCAATGAAAAACTGTTTTTT
-,-,TRBV7-9,TRBJ2-3,CASSLAGTNTDTQYF,TGTGCCAGCAGCTTAGCCGGGACGAACACAGATACGCAGTATTTT
-,-,TRBV4-1,TRBJ2-4,CASSQDDGTGDIQYF,TGCGCCAGCAGCCAAGATGACGGGACCGGGGACATTCAGTACTTC
-,once,TRBV18,TRBJ2-7,CASSLGRDYEQYF,TGTGCCAGCTCACTAGGACGGGACTACGAGCAGTACTTC
TRBD1,-,TRBV5-1,TRBJ1-2,CASSLDWTGVNGYTF,TGCGCCAGCAGCTTGGATTGGACAGGGGTTAACGGCTACACCTTC
TRBD1,-,TRBV28,TRBJ2-7,CASSPQPRWDRGYEQYF,TGTGCCAGCAGTCCCCAACCACGTTGGGACAGGGGTTACGAGCAGTACTTC
TRBD1,-,TRBV7-9,TRBJ1-4,CASSLTGGPNEKLFF,TGTGCCAGCAGCCTTACAGGGGGCCCAAATGAAAAACTGTTTTTT
TRBD1,-,TRBV19,TRBJ1-4,CASWDRGTEKLFF,TGTGCCAGCTGGGACAGGGGGACTGAAAAACTGTTTTTT
-,-,TRBV7-8,TRBJ1-4,CASSFRGGRTNEKLFF,TGTGCCAGCAGCTTCAGGGGAGGGAGGACTAATGAAAAACTGTTTTTT
TRBD1,once,TRBV27,TRBJ1-2,CASSSATGTGTYYGYTF,TGTGCCAGCAGTTCCGCTACCGGGACAGGGACTTACTATGGCTACACCTTC
-,-,TRBV7-8,TRBJ2-1,CASSPFGTKYNEQFF,TGTGCCAGCAGCCCTTTCGGGACAAAGTACAATGAGCAGTTCTTC
TRBD1,-,TRBV28,TRBJ1-1,CASSSYSGTGVAFF,TGTGCCAGCAGTTCTTACTCCGGGACAGGGGTCGCTTTCTTT
TRBD1,-,TRBV18,TRBJ1-6,CASSPRAGGNSPLHF,TGTGCCAGCTCACCACGGGCAGGGGGAAATTCACCCCTCCACTTT
TRBD2,-,TRBV11-2,TRBJ2-1,CASSLRGVSYNEQFF,TGTGCCAGCAGCTTACGGGGGGTCTCCTACAATGAGCAGTTCTTC
-,-,TRBV6-1,TRBJ1-5,CASSEQDSLNQPQHF,TGTGCCAGCAGTGAACAGGACAGCTTAAATCAGCCCCAGCATTTT
-,few,TRBV2,TRBJ2-5,CASRGTVQETQYF,TGTGCCAGCAGAGGAACGGTTCAAGAGACCCAGTACTTC
-,once,TRBV19,TRBJ1-2,CASKGPGNYGYTF,TGTGCCAGTAAGGGCCCGGGCAACTATGGCTACACCTTC
TRBD2,-,TRBV5-4,TRBJ2-1,CASSGVRRGDHEQFF,TGTGCCAGCAGCGGGGTTAGGCGGGGGGACCACGAGCAGTTCTTC
-,-,TRBV30,TRBJ2-7,CAWSVDGGEQYF,TGTGCCTGGAGTGTAGATGGAGGAGAGCAGTACTTC
TRBD1,once,TRBV28,TRBJ2-5,CASSFPRTGIVQETQYF,TGTGCCAGCAGTTTTCCCCGGACAGGAATAGTACAAGAGACCCAGTACTTC
-,few,TRBV6-1,TRBJ2-3,CASIRGTTSTDTQYF,TGTGCCAGCATACGGGGGACCACTAGCACAGATACGCAGTATTTT
-,-,TRBV9,TRBJ2-4,CASSASLAKNIQYF,TGTGCCAGCAGCGCTTCACTAGCCAAAAACATTCAGTACTTC
-,-,TRBV7-9,TRBJ1-2,CASSLQEAGYTF,TGTGCCAGCAGCCTCCAGGAGGCTGGCTACACCTTC
TRBD1,once,TRBV28,TRBJ2-1,CASRTGGAHNEQFF,TGTGCCAGCAGGACAGGGGGCGCCCACAATGAGCAGTTCTTC